This T cell receptor beta chain was sequenced during a study of blood T cell repertoires in COVID-19. For the study at large: Samples taken during acute and convalescent COVID-19 were collected in the United States, Italy and Spain.

The table came from immunoSEQ multiplex PCR; TCRdb's copy has only in-frame clones and leaves some out. This sample has 120,000 to 150,000 clones, with roughly 84% found just once. The CDR3 runs to 14 residues. CDR1 is SGHRS and CDR2 is YFSETQ in the germline V gene. V was trimmed by 0 bases and J by 1 base, leaving 7 bases between them. This sequence originates from a human donor in a cohort sampled during active COVID-19. The J gene is TRBJ1-1, the V gene TRBV5-1; D is ambiguous. The sample comprised peripheral blood. CDR3 DNA sequence: TGCGCCAGCAGCTTGGTTGCCGGGAACACTGAAGCTTTCTTT. This encodes CASSLVAGNTEAFF. Variable domain in full (rest from reference TRBV5-1 and TRBJ1-1): KAGVTQTPRYLIKTRGQQVTLSCSPISGHRSVSWYQQTPGQGLQFLFEYFSETQRNKGNFPGRFSGRQFSNSRSEMNVSTLELGDSALYLCASSLVAGNTEAFFGQGTRLTVV.